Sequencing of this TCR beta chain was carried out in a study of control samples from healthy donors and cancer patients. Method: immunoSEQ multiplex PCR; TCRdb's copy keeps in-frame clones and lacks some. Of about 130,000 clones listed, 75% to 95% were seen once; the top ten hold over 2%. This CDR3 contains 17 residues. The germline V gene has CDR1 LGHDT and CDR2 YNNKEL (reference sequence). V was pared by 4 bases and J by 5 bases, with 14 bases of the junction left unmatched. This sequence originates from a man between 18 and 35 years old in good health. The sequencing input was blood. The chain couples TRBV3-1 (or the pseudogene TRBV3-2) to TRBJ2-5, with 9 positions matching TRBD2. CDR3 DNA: TGTGCCAGCAGCCCAGATCCTGGTAGCGGGAGAAGGGAGACCCAGTACTTC. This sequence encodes CASSPDPGSGRRETQYF.